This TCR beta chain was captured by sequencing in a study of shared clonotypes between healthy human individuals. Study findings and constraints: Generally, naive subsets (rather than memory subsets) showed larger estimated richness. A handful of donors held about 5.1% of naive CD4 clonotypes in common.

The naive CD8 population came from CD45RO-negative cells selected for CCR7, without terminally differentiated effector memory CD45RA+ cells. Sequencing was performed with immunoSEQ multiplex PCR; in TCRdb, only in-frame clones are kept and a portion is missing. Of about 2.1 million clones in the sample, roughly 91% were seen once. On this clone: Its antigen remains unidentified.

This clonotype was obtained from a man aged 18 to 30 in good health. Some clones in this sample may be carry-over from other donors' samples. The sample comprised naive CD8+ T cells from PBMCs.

The CDR3 DNA sequence: TGTGCCAGCAGTCCAACCCGGACTAGCGGGAGGGCCGACGAGCAGTACTTC. It yields the protein CASSPTRTSGRADEQYF. The chain links TRBV27 to TRBJ2-7; TRBD2 aligns across 15 bases. The ends lost 5 bases at V and 5 bases at J; junction bases unmatched: 10. The CDR3 length is 17 residues. Germline lookup yields CDR1 MNHEY and CDR2 SMNVEV (reference sequence).